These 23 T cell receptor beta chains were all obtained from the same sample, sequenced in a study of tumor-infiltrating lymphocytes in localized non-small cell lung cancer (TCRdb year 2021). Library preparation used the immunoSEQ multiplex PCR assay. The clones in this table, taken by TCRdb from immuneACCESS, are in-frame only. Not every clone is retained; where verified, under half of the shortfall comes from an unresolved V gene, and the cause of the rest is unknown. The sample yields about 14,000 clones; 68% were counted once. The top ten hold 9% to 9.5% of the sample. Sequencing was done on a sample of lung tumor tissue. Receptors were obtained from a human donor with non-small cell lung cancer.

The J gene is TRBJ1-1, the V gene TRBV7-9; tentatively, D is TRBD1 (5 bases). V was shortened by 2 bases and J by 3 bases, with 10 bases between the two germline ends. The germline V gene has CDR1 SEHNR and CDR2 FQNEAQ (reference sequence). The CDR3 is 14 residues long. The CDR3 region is CASSLQLGDTEAFF. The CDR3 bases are TGTGCCAGCAGCTTACAACTAGGGGACACTGAAGCTTTCTTT.

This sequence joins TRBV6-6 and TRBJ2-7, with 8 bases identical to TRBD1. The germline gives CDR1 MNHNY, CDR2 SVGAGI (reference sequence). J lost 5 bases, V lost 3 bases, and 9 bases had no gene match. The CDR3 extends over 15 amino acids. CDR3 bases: TGTGCCAGCAGTTATCACCCAGGGGGCCAAGACGAGCAGTACTTC. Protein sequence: CASSYHPGGQDEQYF.

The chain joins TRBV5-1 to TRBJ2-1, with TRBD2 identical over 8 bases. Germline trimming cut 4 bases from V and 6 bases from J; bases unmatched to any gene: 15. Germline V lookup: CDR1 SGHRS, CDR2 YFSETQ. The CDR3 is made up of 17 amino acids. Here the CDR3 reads CASSRGGQTSQLNEQFF. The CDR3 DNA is TGCGCCAGCAGCCGGGGGGGGCAGACAAGTCAACTCAATGAGCAGTTCTTC.

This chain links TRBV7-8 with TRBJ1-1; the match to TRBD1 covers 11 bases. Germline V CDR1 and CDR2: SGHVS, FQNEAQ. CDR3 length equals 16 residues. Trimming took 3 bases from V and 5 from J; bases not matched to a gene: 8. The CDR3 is CASSFRTGGLRTEAFF. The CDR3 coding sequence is TGTGCCAGCAGCTTTAGGACAGGGGGCTTGAGGACTGAAGCTTTCTTT.

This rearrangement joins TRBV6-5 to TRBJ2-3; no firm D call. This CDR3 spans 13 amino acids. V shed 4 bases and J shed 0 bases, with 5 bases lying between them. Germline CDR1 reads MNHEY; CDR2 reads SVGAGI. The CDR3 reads CASSSPSTDTQYF. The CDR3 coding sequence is TGTGCCAGCAGTTCTCCTAGCACAGATACGCAGTATTTT.

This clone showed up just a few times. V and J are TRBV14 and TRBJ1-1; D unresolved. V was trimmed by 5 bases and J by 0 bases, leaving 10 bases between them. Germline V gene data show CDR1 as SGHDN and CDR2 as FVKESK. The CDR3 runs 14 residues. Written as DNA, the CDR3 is TGTGCCAGCAGCAAATACGGCTTGAACACTGAAGCTTTCTTT. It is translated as CASSKYGLNTEAFF.

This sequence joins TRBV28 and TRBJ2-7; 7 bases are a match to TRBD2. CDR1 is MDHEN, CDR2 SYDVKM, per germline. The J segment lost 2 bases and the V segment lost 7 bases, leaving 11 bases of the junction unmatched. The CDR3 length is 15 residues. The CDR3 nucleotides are TGTGCCAGCAATAGAGGCGGGGGAGGGACCTACGAGCAGTACTTC. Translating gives CASNRGGGGTYEQYF.

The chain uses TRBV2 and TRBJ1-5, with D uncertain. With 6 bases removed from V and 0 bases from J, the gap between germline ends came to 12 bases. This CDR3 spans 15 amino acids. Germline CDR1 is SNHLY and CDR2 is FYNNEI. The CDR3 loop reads CASSNTAGSNQPQHF. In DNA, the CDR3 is TGTGCCAGCAGCAACACAGCAGGTAGCAATCAGCCCCAGCATTTT.

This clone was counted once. The CDR3 bases are TGTGCCAGCAGCTTACTAGCTTCGAACACCGGGGAGCTGTTTTTT. This gives the protein CASSLLASNTGELFF. The gene calls are TRBV7-9 and TRBJ2-2; the D gene is possibly TRBD2 (5 bases). Between the trimmed V and J ends, which lost 2 bases and 0 bases, there was a span of 7 bases. This CDR3 spans 15 amino acids. The germline V gene encodes CDR1 SEHNR and CDR2 FQNEAQ (reference sequence).

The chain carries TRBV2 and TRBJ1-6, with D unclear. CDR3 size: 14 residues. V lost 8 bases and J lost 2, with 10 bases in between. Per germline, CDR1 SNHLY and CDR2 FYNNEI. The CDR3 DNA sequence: TGTGCCAGCGAGAGCGGAGCCTATAATTCACCCCTCCACTTT. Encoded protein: CASESGAYNSPLHF.

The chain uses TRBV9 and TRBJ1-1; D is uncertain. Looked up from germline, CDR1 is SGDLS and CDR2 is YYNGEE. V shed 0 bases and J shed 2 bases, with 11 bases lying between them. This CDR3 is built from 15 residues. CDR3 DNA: TGTGCCAGCAGCGTAGGCCCCGGAACCAACACTGAAGCTTTCTTT. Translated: CASSVGPGTNTEAFF.

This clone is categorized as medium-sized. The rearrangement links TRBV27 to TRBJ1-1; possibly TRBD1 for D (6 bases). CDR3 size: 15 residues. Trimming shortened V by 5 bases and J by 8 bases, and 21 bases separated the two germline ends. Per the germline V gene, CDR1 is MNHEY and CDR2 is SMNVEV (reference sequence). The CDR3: CASSPRVLPGQEAFF. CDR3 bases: TGTGCCAGCAGTCCGAGAGTCCTTCCGGGACAAGAAGCTTTCTTT.

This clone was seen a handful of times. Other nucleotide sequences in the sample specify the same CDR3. CDR3 sequence (DNA): TGTGCCTGGAGTAAGCAGGGTTCACCCCTCCACTTT. It codes for CAWSKQGSPLHF. V usage is TRBV30 and J usage is TRBJ1-6, with a possible D match to TRBD1 (5 bases). Germline loops: CDR1 GTSNPN, CDR2 SVGIG (reference sequence). The V gene lost 2 bases and the J gene lost 9 bases, with 8 bases spanning the gap. The CDR3 is 12 residues long.

The chain's CDR3 is CASSLSGRSYNEQFF. The DNA for the CDR3 is TGTGCCAGCAGCTTAAGCGGGAGATCCTACAATGAGCAGTTCTTC. The chain is built from TRBV7-9 and TRBJ2-1; 8 bases fit TRBD2. CDR1 is SEHNR, CDR2 FQNEAQ, per germline (reference sequence). The CDR3 contains 15 residues. V lost 2 bases, J lost 1 base, and 1 base stayed unmatched.

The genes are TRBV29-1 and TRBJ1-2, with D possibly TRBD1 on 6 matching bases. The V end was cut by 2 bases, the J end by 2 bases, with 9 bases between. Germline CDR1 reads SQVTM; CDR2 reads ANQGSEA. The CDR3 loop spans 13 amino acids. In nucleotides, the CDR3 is TGCAGCGTTGAAACAGGGACCAACTATGGCTACACCTTC. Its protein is CSVETGTNYGYTF. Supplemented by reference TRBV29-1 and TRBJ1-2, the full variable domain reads SAVISQKPSRDICQRGTSLTIQCQVDSQVTMMFWYRQQPGQSLTLIATANQGSEATYESGFVIDKFPISRPNLTFSTLTVSNMSPEDSSIYLCSVETGTNYGYTFGSGTRLTVV.

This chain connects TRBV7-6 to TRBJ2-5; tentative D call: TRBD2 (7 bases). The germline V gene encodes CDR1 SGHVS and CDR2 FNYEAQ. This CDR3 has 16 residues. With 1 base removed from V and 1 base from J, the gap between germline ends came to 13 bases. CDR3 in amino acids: CASSLEGGGTQETQYF. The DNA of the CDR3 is TGTGCCAGCAGCTTAGAGGGAGGGGGGACCCAAGAGACCCAGTACTTC.

The CDR3: CASSLAGLGELFF. Here the CDR3 DNA reads TGTGCCAGCAGCTTGGCTGGCCTGGGGGAGCTGTTTTTT. V and J are TRBV5-6 and TRBJ2-2; no firm D call. This CDR3 spans 13 amino acids. From germline, CDR1 is SGHDT and CDR2 YYEEEE. The germline V and J ends were trimmed by 0 bases and 8 bases, with 8 bases remaining between them.

The CDR3 protein is CASSINRAGTEAFF. CDR3 nucleotides: TGTGCCAGTAGTATAAACAGGGCGGGGACTGAAGCTTTCTTT. The chain is built from TRBV19 and TRBJ1-1, with D perhaps TRBD1 (6 bases). V shed 2 bases and J shed 5 bases, with 12 bases lying between them. CDR3 length: 14 residues. Germline assignment: CDR1 LNHDA and CDR2 SQIVND (reference sequence).

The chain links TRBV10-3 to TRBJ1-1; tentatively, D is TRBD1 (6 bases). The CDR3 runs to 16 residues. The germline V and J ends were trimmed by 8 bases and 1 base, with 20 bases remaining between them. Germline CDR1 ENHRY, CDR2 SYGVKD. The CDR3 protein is CAIRARWGPGNTEAFF. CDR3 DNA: TGTGCCATCCGGGCCCGCTGGGGGCCCGGGAACACTGAAGCTTTCTTT.

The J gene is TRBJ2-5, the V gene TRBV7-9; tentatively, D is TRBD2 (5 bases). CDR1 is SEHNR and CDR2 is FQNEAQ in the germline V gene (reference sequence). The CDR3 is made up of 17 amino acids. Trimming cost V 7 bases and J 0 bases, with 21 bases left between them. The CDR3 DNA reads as TGTGCCAGCACCCCCGGTTGGGAGACACCGAACCAAGAGACCCAGTACTTC. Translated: CASTPGWETPNQETQYF.

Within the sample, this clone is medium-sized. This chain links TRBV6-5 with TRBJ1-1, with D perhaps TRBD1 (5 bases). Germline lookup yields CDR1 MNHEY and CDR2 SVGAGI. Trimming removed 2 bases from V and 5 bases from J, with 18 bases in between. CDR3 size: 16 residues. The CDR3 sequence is CASSYQKWPGVTEAFF. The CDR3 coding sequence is TGTGCCAGCAGTTACCAAAAGTGGCCGGGGGTGACTGAAGCTTTCTTT.

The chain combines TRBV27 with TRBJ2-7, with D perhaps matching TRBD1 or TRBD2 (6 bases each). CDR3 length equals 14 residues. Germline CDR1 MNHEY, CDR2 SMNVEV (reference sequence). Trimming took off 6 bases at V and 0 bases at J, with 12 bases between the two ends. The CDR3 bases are TGTGCCAGCAGACGAGGGGGGAACTCCTACGAGCAGTACTTC. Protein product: CASRRGGNSYEQYF.

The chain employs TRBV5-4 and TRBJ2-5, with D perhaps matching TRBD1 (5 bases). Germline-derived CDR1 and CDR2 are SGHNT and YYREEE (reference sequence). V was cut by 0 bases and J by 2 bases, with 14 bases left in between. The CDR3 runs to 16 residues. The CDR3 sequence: CASSLALRGPQETQYF. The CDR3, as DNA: TGTGCCAGCAGCTTGGCACTAAGGGGCCCGCAAGAGACCCAGTACTTC.